The sequence of this T cell receptor beta chain was determined in a study of neurological immune-mediated disorders. Trimming took 1 base from V and 5 from J, leaving 15 bases between them. Germline V gene data show CDR1 as LGHDT and CDR2 as YNNKEL (reference sequence). This CDR3 region has 16 residues. Time point indicated: longitudinal time-point 2. Via MiXCR, TCRdb re-called the 5' RACE reads, giving one row per CDR3 protein. Counted here are 40,000 to 60,000 distinct CDR3 sequences, around 12% occurring once; the ten biggest clones make up 4.5% to 5.5%. This clonotype was counted at least ten times.

The specimen sequenced was PBMCs. The sequence came from a male donor with HTLV-1-associated myelopathy (HAM/TSP). The V call is TRBV3-1, the J call TRBJ2-1; possibly TRBD1 for D (6 bases). CDR3 sequence: CASSQVPQGVNNEQFF. Written as DNA, the CDR3 is TGTGCCAGCAGCCAAGTTCCACAGGGTGTGAACAATGAGCAGTTCTTC.